Reported below is one T cell receptor (beta chain). Assay: immunoSEQ multiplex PCR; the TCRdb copy retains only in-frame clones and omits some. The top ten clones hold about 6.7% of a sample with roughly 100,000 clones, less than 95% of them seen once. This sample stems from a study of blood T cell repertoires in COVID-19. The CDR3 runs 13 residues. CDR1 SGHDT and CDR2 YYEEEE come from the germline V gene. Trimming stripped 0 bases from V and 6 bases from J, with 9 bases between. Sequenced sample: peripheral blood. The source of this sequence is a man aged 18 to 30 with COVID-19, enrolled during active disease. The chain employs TRBV5-6 and TRBJ1-2; D remains unclear. This CDR3 reads CASSLASIHGYTF. In DNA form, the CDR3 reads TGTGCCAGCAGCTTGGCCTCTATTCATGGCTACACCTTC.